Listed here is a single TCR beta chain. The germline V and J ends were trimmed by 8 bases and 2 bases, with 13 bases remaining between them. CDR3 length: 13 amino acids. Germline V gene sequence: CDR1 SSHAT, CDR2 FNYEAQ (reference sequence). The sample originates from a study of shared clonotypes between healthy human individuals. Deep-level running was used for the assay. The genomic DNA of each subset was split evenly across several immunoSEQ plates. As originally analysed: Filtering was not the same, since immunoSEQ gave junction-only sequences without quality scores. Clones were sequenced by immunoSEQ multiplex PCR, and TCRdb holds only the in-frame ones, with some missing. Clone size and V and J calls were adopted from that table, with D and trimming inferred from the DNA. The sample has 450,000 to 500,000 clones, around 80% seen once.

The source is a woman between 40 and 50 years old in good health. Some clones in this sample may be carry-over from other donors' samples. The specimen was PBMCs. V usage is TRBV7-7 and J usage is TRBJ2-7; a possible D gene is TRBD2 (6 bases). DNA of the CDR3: TGTGCCAGCTCCCTTGGGGGGACCTACGAGCAGTACTTC. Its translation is CASSLGGTYEQYF.